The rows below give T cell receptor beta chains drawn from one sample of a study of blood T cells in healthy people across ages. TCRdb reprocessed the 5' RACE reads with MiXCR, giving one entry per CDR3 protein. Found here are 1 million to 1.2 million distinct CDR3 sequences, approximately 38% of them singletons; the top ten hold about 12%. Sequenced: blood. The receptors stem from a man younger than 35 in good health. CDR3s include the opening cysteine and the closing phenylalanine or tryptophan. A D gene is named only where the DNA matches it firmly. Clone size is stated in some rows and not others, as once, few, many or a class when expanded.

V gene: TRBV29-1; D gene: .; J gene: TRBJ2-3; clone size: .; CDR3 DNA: TGCAGCGTTCCGCCGGGCACAGATACGCAGTATTTT; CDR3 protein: CSVPPGTDTQYF
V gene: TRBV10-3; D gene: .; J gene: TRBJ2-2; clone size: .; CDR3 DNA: TGTGCCATCAGTCCCGGGGGCAGCCCCGGGGAGCTGTTTTTT; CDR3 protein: CAISPGGSPGELFF
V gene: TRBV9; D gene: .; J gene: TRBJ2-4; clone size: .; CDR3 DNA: TGTGCCAGCAGCGTAAGTGACGTTCGGAACATTCAGTACTTC; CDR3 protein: CASSVSDVRNIQYF
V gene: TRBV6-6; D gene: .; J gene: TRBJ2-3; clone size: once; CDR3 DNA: TGTGCCAGCAGTTACTCGAGGTTTCCCTCTAGCACAGATACGCAGTATTTT; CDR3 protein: CASSYSRFPSSTDTQYF
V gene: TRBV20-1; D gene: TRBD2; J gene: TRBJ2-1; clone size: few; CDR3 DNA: TGCAGTGCTAGCGGGGGGGCGGAGAATGAGCAGTTCTTC; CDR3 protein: CSASGGAENEQFF
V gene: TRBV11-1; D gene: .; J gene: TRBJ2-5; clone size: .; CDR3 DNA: TGTGCCAGCAGCGACGACACATGGCGTGGGCAGTACTTC; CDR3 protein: CASSDDTWRGQYF
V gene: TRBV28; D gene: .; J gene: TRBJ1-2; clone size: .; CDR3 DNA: TGTACCAGCAGTTTGGTCTCCTTAAACTATGGCTACACCTTC; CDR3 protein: CTSSLVSLNYGYTF
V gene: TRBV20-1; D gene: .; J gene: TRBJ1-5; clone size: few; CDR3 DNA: TGCAGTGTTTCGGGGCTTAATAGCAATCAGCCCCAGCATTTT; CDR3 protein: CSVSGLNSNQPQHF
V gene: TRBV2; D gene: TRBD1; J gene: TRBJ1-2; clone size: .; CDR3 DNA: TGTGCCAGCAGTGCCTTTGCAGGGGGCTTCTATGGCTACACCTTC; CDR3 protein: CASSAFAGGFYGYTF
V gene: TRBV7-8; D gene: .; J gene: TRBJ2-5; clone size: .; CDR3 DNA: TGTGCCGGCAGCCCGAGGACAGTGACCTACAATGAGCAGTACTTC; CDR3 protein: CAGSPRTVTYNEQYF
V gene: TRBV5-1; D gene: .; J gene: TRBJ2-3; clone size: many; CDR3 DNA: TGTGCCAGCAGTTCCCGAGGGGCAGATACGCAGTATTTT; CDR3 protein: CASSSRGADTQYF
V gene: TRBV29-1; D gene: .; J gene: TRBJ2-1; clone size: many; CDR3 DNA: TGCAGCGTTACCAGGACTGTCGCCTACAATGAGCAGTTCTTC; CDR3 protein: CSVTRTVAYNEQFF
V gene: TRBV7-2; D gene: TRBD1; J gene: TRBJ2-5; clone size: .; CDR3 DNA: TGTGCCAGCAGCTTAATACAGGGGGCGGACAATGAGCAGTACTTC; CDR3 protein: CASSLIQGADNEQYF
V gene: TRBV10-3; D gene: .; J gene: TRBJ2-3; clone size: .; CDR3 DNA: TGTGCCATCAGTGAGTCGAAGGGGGATACGCAGTATTTT; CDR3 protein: CAISESKGDTQYF
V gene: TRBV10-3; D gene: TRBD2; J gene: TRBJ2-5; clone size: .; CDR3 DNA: TGTGCCACACGGACTAGCGGGGGACAAGAGACCCAGTACTTC; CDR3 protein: CATRTSGGQETQYF
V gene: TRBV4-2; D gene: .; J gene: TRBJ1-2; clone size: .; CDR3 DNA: TGTACCAGCAGCCTAGAGCAGGGTCGTGGGCCGTCCTATGGCTACACCTTC; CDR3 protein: CTSSLEQGRGPSYGYTF
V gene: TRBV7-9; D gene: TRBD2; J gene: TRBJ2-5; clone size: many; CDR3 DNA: TGTGCCAGCAGCCCGACTAGCGGATTCAATGAGCAGTACTTC; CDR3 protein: CASSPTSGFNEQYF
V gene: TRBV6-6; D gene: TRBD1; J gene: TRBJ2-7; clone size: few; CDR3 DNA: TGTGCCAGCAGTCCCGGGACAGGATCAAGCTCCTACGAGCAGTACTTC; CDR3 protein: CASSPGTGSSSYEQYF
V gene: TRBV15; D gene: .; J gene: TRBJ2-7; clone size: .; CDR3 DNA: TGTGCCACCAGCAGAGATCGGGGCAGGGGTATTACCTACGAGCAGTACTTC; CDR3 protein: CATSRDRGRGITYEQYF
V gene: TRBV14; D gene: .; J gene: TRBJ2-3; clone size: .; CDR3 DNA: TGTGCCAGCAGCCAATCCGGGAACGCAGATACGCAGTATTTT; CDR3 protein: CASSQSGNADTQYF
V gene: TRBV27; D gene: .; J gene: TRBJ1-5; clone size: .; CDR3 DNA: TGTGCCAGCAGTCCCCGCATAACCCCGGGGAGCAATCAGCCCCAGCATTTT; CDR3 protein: CASSPRITPGSNQPQHF
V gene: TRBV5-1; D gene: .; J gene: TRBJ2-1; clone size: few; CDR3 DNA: TGCGCCAGCAGCTTGTTCACCCCCAATGAGCAGTTCTTC; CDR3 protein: CASSLFTPNEQFF
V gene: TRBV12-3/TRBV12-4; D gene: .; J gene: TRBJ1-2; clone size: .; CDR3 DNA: TGTGCCAGCAGTTTAGGCGATTTGCTAGCTAACTATGGCTACACCTTC; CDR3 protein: CASSLGDLLANYGYTF
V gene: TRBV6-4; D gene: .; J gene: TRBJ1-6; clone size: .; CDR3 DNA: TGTGCCAGCAGTCAACAGGGTTCCTATAATTCACCCCTCCACTTT; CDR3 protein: CASSQQGSYNSPLHF
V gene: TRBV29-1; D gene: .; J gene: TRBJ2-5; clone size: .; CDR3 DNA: TGCAGCGTTGAAGAAGCCAGGGGAGGCGCGGCGGGCCAAGAGACCCAGTACTTC; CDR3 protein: CSVEEARGGAAGQETQYF
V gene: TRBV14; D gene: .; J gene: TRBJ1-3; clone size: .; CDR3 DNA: TGTGCCAGCAGCCAAGATGGCCCTCGGAACACCATATATTTT; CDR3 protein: CASSQDGPRNTIYF
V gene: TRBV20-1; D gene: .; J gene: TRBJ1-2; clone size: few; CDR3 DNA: TGCAGTGCTAGTAATGGCTACACCTTC; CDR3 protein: CSASNGYTF
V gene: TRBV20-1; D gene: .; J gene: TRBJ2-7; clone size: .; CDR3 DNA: TGCAGTACCTCAGGGGAGGCCTACGAGCAGTACTTC; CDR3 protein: CSTSGEAYEQYF
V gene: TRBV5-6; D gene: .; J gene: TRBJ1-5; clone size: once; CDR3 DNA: TGTGCCAGCAGCTTGATGGGGGATCATCAGCCCCAGCATTTT; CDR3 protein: CASSLMGDHQPQHF
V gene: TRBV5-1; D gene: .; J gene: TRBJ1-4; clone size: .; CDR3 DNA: TGCGCCAGCAGCTTGCACATAGAGAACTCCGGTAATGAAAAACTGTTTTTT; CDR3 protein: CASSLHIENSGNEKLFF
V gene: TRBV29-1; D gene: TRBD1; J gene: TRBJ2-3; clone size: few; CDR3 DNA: TGCAGCGTTGAGGTCGGGACAGGTGTCGTGGTAGCCCTCCACTCCACAGATACGCAGTATTTT; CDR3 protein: CSVEVGTGVVVALHSTDTQYF
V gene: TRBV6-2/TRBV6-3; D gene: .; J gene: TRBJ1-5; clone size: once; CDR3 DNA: TGTGCCAGCGGTTACTCCATCTTGGGAGAACGGGGCAATCAGCCCCAGCATTTT; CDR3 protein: CASGYSILGERGNQPQHF
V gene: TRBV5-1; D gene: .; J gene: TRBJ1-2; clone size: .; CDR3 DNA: TGCGTCAGCAGCCCCCTGGATACCTTGGGCTACACCTTC; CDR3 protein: CVSSPLDTLGYTF
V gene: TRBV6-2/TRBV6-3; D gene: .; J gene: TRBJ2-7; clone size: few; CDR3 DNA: TGTGCCAGCAGGCCGGGAGTTTACGAGCAGTACTTC; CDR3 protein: CASRPGVYEQYF
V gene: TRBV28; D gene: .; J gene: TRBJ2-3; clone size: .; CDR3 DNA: TGTGCCATCCGCCCCGGGGCTAAAGGGGATACGCAGTATTTT; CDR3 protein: CAIRPGAKGDTQYF
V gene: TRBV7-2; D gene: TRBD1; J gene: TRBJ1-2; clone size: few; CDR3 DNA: TGTGCCAGCAGCTCTAACAGGGGGCTAAGGTACTATGGCTACACCTTC; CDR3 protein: CASSSNRGLRYYGYTF
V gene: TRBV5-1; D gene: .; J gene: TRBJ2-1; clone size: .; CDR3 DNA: TGCGCCAGCAGCTTGGACAGAGATTACAGGGATCCCTACAATGAGCAGTTCTTC; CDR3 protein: CASSLDRDYRDPYNEQFF
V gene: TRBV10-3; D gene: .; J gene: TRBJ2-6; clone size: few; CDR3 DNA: TGTGCCATCGGTGCGTCTGGGGCCAACGTCCTGACTTTC; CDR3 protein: CAIGASGANVLTF
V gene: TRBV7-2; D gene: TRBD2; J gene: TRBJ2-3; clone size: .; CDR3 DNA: TGTGCCAGCGGCAAGCGGGGTCAAGACACAGATACGCAGTATTTT; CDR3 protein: CASGKRGQDTDTQYF
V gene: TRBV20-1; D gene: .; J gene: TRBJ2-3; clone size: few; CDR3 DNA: TGCAGTGCTGTACCCGGAACTCCGGGAGATACGCAGTATTTT; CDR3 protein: CSAVPGTPGDTQYF
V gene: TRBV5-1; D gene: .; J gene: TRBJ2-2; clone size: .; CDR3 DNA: TGCGCCAGCAGCTTGACACCCGGGGAGCTGTTTTTT; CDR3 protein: CASSLTPGELFF
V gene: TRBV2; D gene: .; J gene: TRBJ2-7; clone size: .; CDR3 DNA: .; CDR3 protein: CASSEAWGQGIEQSF
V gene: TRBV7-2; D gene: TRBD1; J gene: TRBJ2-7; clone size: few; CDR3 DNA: TGTGCCAGCAGCCCCCGGGACAGGTACTACGAGCAGTACTTC; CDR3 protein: CASSPRDRYYEQYF
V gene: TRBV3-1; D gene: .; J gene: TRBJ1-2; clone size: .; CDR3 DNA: TGTGCCAGCGGGGTCGAGGGCCCCTATGGCTACACCTTC; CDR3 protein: CASGVEGPYGYTF
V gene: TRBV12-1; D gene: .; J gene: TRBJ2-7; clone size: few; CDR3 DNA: TGTGCCAGCAGCTTACCGACAGGGATCCTCTCCTACGAGCAGTACTTC; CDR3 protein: CASSLPTGILSYEQYF
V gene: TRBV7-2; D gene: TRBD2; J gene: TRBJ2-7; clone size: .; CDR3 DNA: TGTGCCAGCAGCTTATGGCTAGCGGGGGGGCCTTCCTCCGAGCAGTACTTC; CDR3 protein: CASSLWLAGGPSSEQYF
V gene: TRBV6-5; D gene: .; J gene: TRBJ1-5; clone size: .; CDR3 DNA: TGTGCCAGCAGTTACTCGGTACGTGAGGGGTTTAGCAATCAGCCCCAGCATTTT; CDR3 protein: CASSYSVREGFSNQPQHF
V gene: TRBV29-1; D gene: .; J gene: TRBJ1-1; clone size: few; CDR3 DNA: TGCAGCGTGGCCGGGCCCCCAAGGGCTGAAGCTTTCTTT; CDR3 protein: CSVAGPPRAEAFF
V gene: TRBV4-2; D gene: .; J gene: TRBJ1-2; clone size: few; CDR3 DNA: TGTGCCAGCAGCCAAGAAGGCGGAGAGGCTAACTATGGCTACACCTTC; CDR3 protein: CASSQEGGEANYGYTF
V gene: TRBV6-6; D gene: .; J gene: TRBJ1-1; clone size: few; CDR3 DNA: TGTGCCAGCAGGTCACCGGTTGGGGCCGAGCCCTACACTGAAGCTTTCTTT; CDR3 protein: CASRSPVGAEPYTEAFF
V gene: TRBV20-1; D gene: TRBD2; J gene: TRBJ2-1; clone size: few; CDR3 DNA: TGCAGTGCTAAGAGCGGGGGAGCCTACAATGAGCAGTTCTTC; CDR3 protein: CSAKSGGAYNEQFF
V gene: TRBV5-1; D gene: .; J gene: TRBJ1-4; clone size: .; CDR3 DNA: TGCGCCAGCAGCCTATCAGGCCCGAATGAAAAACTGTTTTTT; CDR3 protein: CASSLSGPNEKLFF
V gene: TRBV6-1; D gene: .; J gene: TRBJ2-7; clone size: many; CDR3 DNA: TGTGCCAGCAGTTTAGATGACGGGGACGAGCAGTACTTC; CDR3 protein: CASSLDDGDEQYF
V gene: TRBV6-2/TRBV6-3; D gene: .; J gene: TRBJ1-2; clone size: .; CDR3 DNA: TGTGCCAGCAGAACGACAGTTGACAACTATGGCTACACCTTC; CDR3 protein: CASRTTVDNYGYTF